This T cell receptor beta chain appears in the sequencing data of a study of blood T cell repertoires in COVID-19. In the study overall: Samples came from the United States, Italy and Spain, spanning acute and convalescent COVID-19. T cells, B-cell-depleted T cells, or PBMCs supplied cDNA or gDNA.

Authors' methods: By means of reference gene primer amplification, nucleated cell counts were estimated. Sequencing used immunoSEQ multiplex PCR; TCRdb keeps in-frame clones, though not all of them. The V and J calls and clone size are taken from that table; D and trimming were inferred from the DNA. The profile covers around 99,000 clones, with approximately 90% appearing a single time and less than 1.5% taken by the ten largest. The sequencing sample was made of peripheral blood. The TCR comes from a human donor in a cohort sampled during active COVID-19.

The CDR3 region is CASSRTTGSLAATNEKLFF. CDR3 bases: TGTGCCAGCAGCCGAACCACAGGGTCCCTCGCCGCAACTAATGAAAAACTGTTTTTT. V is TRBV13 and J is TRBJ1-4; tentative D call: TRBD1 (6 bases). The ends were cut back, 5 bases at V and 0 bases at J, with 22 bases in the middle. The length of the CDR3 is 19 residues. Germline-derived CDR1 and CDR2 are PRHDT and FYEKMQ (reference sequence).